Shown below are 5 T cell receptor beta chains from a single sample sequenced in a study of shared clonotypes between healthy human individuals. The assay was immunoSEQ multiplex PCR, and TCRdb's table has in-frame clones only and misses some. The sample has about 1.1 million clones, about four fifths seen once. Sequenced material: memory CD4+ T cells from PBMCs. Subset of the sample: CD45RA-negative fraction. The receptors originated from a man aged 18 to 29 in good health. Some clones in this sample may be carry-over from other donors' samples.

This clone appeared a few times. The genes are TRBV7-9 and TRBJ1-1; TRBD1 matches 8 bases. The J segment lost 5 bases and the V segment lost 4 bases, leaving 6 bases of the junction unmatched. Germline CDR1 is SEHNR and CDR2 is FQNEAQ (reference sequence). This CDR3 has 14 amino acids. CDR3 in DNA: TGTGCCAGCAGCTCCGGACAGGGTGAGACTGAAGCTTTCTTT. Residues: CASSSGQGETEAFF.

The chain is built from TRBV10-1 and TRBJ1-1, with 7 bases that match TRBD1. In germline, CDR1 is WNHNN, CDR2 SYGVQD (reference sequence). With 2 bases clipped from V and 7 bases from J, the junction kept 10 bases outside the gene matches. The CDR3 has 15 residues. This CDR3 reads CASSERSQGVVEAFF. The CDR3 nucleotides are TGCGCCAGCAGTGAGAGAAGCCAGGGGGTGGTTGAAGCTTTCTTT.

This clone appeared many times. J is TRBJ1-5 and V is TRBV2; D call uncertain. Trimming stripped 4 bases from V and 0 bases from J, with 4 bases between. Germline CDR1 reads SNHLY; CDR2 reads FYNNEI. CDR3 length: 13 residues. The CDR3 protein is CASSVNSNQPQHF. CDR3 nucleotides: TGTGCCAGCAGTGTCAATAGCAATCAGCCCCAGCATTTT.

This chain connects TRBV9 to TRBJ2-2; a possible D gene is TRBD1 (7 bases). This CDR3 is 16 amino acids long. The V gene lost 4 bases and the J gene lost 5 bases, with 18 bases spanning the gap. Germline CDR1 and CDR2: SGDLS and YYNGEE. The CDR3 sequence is CASSQRGTVNTGELFF. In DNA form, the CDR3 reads TGTGCCAGCAGCCAACGGGGGACAGTCAATACCGGGGAGCTGTTTTTT.

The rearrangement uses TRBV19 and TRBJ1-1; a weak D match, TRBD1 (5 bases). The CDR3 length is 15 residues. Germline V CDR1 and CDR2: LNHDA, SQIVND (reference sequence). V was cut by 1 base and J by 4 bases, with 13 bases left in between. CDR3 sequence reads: CASSIVYQGSTEAFF. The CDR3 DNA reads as TGTGCCAGTAGTATAGTATACCAGGGTAGCACTGAAGCTTTCTTT.